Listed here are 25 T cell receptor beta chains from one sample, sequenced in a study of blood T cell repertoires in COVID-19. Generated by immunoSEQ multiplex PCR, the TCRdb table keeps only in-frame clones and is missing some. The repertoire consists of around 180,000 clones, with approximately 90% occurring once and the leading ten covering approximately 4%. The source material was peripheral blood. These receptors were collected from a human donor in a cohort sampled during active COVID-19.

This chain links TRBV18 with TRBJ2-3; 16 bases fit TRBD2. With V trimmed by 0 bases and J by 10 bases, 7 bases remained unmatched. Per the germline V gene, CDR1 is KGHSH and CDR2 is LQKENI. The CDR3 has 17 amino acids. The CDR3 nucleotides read TGTGCCAGCTCACCACCGGGACTAGCGGGGGGGCTGATTGCGCAGTATTTT. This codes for CASSPPGLAGGLIAQYF.

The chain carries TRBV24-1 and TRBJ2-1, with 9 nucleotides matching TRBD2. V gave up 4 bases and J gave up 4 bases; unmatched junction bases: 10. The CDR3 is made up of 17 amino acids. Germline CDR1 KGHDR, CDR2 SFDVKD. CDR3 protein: CATSDHPQAGGYNEQFF. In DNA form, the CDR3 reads TGTGCCACCAGTGACCACCCCCAAGCGGGAGGTTACAATGAGCAGTTCTTC.

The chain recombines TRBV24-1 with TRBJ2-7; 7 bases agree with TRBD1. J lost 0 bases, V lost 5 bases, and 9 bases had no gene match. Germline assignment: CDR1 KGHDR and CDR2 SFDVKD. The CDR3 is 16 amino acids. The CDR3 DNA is TGTGCCACCAGTGCCGGGCTCGACAGGGCCTCCTACGAGCAGTACTTC. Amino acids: CATSAGLDRASYEQYF.

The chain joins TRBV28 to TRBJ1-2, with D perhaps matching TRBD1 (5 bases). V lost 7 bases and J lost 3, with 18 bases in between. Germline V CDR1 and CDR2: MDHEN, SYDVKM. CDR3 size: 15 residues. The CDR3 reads CASTASGGGDYGYTF. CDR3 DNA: TGTGCCAGCACCGCCAGCGGGGGGGGAGACTATGGCTACACCTTC.

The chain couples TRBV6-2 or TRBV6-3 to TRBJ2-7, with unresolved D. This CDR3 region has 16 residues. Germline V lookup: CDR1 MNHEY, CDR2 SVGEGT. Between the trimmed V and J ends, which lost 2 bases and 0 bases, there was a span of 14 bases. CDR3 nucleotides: TGTGCCAGCAGTTACAGGCGCAGGTTAATCTCCTACGAGCAGTACTTC. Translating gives CASSYRRRLISYEQYF.

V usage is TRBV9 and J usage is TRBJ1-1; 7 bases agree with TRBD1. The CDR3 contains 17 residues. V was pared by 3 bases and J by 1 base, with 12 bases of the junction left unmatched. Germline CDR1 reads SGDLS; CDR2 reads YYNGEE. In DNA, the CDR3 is TGTGCCAGCAGCGCTACCATCCAGACAGGGCCGAACACTGAAGCTTTCTTT. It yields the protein CASSATIQTGPNTEAFF.

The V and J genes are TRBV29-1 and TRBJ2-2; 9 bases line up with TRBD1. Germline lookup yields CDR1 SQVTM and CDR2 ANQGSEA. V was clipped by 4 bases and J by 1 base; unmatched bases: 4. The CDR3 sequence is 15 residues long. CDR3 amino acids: CSVGGDRENTGELFF. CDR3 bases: TGCAGCGTTGGGGGGGACAGGGAGAACACCGGGGAGCTGTTTTTT.

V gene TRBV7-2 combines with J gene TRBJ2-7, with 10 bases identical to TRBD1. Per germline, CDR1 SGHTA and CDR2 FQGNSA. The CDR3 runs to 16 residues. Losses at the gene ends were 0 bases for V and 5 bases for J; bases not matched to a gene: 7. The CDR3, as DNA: TGTGCCAGCAGCTTAGCTCCGGGACAGGGGAGGAACGAGCAGTACTTC. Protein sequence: CASSLAPGQGRNEQYF.

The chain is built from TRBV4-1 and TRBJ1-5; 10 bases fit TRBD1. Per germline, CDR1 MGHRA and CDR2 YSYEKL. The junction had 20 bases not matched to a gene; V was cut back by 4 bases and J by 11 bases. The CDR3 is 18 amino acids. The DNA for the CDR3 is TGCGCCAGCAGCCTATACAAATCGACAGGGGGCGGGGGGTGGTCCCAGCATTTT. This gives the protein CASSLYKSTGGGGWSQHF.

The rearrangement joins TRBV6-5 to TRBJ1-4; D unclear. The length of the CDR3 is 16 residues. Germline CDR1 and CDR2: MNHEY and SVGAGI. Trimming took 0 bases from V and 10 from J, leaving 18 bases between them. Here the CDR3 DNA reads TGTGCCAGCAGTTACTCGGGCATTGCACAATTTAGAAAACTGTTTTTT. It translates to CASSYSGIAQFRKLFF.

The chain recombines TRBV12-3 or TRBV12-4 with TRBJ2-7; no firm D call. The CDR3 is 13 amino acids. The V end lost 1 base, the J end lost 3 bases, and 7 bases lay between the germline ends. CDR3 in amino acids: CASSLGRNYEQYF. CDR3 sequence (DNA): TGTGCCAGCAGTTTAGGTCGTAACTACGAGCAGTACTTC.

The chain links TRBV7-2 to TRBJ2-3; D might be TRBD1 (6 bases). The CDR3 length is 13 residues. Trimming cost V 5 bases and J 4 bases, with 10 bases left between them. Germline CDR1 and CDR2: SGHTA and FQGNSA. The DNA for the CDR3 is TGTGCCAGCAGCAACCCAGGGGCAGATACGCAGTATTTT. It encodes CASSNPGADTQYF.

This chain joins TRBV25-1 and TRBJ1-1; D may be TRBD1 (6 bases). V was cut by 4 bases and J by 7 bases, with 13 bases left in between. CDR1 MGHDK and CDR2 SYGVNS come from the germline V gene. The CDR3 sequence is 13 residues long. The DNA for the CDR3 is TGTGCCAGCAGTGGGACAGTGAATCGTGAAGCTTTCTTT. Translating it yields CASSGTVNREAFF. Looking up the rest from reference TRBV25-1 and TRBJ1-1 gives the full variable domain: EADIYQTPRYLVIGTGKKITLECSQTMGHDKMYWYQQDPGMELHLIHYSYGVNSTEKGDLSSESTVSRIRTEHFPLTLESARPSHTSQYLCASSGTVNREAFFGQGTRLTVV.

CDR3 in DNA: TGCGCCAGCAGCTTTTCGCGGAGGGACCAAGAGACCCAGTACTTC. Translated: CASSFSRRDQETQYF. The V and J genes are TRBV5-1 and TRBJ2-5, with a tentative D call TRBD2 (6 bases). The ends were cut back, 2 bases at V and 0 bases at J, with 11 bases in the middle. The CDR3 is 15 residues long. The germline V gene has CDR1 SGHRS and CDR2 YFSETQ.

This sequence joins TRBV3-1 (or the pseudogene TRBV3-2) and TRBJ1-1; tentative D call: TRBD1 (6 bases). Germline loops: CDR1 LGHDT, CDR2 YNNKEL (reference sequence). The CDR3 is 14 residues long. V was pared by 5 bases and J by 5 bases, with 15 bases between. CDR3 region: CASSRGGMGTEAFF. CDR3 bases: TGTGCCAGCAGCAGGGGGGGGATGGGTACTGAAGCTTTCTTT.

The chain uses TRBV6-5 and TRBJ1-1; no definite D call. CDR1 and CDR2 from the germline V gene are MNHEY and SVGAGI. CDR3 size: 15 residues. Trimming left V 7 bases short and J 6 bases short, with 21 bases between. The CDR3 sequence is CASTSPLGWGAEAFF. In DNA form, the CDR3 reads TGTGCCAGCACCAGTCCCTTGGGGTGGGGAGCTGAAGCTTTCTTT.

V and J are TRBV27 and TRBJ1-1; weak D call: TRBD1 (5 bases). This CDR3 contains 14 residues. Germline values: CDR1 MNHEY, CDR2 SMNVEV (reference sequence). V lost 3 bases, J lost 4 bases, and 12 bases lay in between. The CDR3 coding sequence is TGTGCCAGCAGTTTTTCAGCGGGGGGCACTGAAGCTTTCTTT. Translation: CASSFSAGGTEAFF.

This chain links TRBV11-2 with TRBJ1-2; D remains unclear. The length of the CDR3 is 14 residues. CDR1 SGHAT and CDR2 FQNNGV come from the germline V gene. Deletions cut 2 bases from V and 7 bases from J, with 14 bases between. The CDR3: CASSLLVGVRGYTF. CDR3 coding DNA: TGTGCCAGCAGCTTACTCGTCGGGGTGCGTGGCTACACCTTC.

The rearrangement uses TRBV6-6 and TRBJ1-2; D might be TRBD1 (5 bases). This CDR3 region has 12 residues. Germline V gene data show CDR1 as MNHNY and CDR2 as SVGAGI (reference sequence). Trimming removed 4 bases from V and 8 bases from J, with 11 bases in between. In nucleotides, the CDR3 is TGTGCCAGCAGTTTCTCAGGGAGGGGCTACACCTTC. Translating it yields CASSFSGRGYTF.

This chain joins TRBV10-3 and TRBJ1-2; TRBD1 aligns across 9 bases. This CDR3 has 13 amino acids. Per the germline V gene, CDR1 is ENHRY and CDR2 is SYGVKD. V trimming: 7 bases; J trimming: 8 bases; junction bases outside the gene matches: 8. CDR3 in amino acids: CAITGTGMEGYTF. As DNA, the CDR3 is TGTGCCATCACAGGGACAGGGATGGAAGGCTACACCTTC.

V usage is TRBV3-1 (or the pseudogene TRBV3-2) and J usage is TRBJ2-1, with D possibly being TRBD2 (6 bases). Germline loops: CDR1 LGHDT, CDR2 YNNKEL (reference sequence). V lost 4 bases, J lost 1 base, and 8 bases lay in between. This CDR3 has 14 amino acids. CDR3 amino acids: CASSLGLSYNEQFF. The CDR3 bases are TGTGCCAGCAGCCTGGGACTTTCCTACAATGAGCAGTTCTTC.

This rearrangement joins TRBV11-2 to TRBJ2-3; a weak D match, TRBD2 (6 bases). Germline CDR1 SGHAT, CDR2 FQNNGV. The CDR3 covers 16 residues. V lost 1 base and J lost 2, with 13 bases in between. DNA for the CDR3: TGTGCCAGCAGCTTAGGGAGGGGAGGAGACACAGATACGCAGTATTTT. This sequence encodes CASSLGRGGDTDTQYF.

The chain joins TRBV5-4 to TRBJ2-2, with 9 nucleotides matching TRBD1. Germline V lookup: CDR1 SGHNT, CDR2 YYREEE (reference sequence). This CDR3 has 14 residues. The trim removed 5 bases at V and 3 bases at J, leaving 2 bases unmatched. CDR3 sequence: CASRQGADTGELFF. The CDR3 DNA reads TGTGCCAGCAGACAGGGGGCTGACACCGGGGAGCTGTTTTTT.

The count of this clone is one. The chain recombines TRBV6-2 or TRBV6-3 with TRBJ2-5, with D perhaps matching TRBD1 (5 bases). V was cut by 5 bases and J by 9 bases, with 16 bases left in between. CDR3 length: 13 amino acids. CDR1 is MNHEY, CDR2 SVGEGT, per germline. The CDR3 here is CASSLGQQAAQYF. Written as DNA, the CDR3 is TGTGCCAGCAGTCTTGGACAACAGGCAGCCCAGTACTTC.

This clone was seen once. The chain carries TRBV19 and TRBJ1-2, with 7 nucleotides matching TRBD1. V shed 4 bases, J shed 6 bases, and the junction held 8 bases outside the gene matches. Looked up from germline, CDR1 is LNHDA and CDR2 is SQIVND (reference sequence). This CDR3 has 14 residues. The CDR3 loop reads CASSKSRGMDGYTF. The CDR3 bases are TGTGCCAGTAGTAAGTCCAGGGGGATGGATGGCTACACCTTC.